This TCR beta chain emerged from a study of blood T cell repertoires in COVID-19. Study overall: Samples of COVID-19 (acute and convalescent) were obtained from the United States, Italy and Spain. Nucleic acid was either cDNA or gDNA, and it came from T cells, B-cell-depleted T cells, or PBMCs.

The CDR3 length is 12 residues. Germline assignment: CDR1 MDHEN and CDR2 SYDVKM. Enrollment of patients from Seattle took place during active infection, with longitudinal follow-up. Method: immunoSEQ multiplex PCR; TCRdb's copy keeps in-frame clones and lacks some. The table records about 180,000 clones, about 81% of them present only once. Points on this clone: Mismatch with germline at one junction end may stem from a read error.

J is TRBJ1-4 and V is TRBV28, with D tentatively TRBD1 (6 bases). Specimen: peripheral blood. This clonotype originated in an elderly woman with COVID-19, enrolled during active disease. CDR3 residues: CASSSWTENLFF. In DNA form, the CDR3 reads TGTGCCAGCAGTTCCTGGACAGAAAACCTGTTTTTT. The entire variable domain, with the rest obtained from reference TRBV28 and TRBJ1-4, is as follows: DVKVTQSSRYLVKRTGEKVFLECVQDMDHENMFWYRQDPGLGLRLIYFSYDVKMKEKGDIPEGYSVSREKKERFSLILESASTNQTSMYLCASSSWTENLFFGSGTQLSVL.